This T cell receptor beta chain stems from a study of cytomegalovirus exposure and HLA in healthy donors. Use of 60 Vbeta and 13 Jbeta primers characterized the PCR. Repertoires were generated with immunoSEQ multiplex PCR, while TCRdb's copy carries only in-frame clones and drops some. In the table there are roughly 120,000 clones, about 76% of which are singletons. This clone was seen just once. The germline V gene has CDR1 WSHSY and CDR2 SAAADI. The CDR3 has 14 residues. Trimming shortened V by 10 bases and J by 0 bases, and 16 bases separated the two germline ends. Sequences were obtained from PBMCs. The clonotype comes from a man aged 40-49 years in good health and CMV-seropositive. The chain links TRBV10-2 to TRBJ2-7; D is possibly TRBD2 (6 bases). The CDR3 nucleotides are TGCGCCACCCGCCCGGGACTGTCCTCCTACGAGCAGTACTTC. Translated, it gives CATRPGLSSYEQYF.